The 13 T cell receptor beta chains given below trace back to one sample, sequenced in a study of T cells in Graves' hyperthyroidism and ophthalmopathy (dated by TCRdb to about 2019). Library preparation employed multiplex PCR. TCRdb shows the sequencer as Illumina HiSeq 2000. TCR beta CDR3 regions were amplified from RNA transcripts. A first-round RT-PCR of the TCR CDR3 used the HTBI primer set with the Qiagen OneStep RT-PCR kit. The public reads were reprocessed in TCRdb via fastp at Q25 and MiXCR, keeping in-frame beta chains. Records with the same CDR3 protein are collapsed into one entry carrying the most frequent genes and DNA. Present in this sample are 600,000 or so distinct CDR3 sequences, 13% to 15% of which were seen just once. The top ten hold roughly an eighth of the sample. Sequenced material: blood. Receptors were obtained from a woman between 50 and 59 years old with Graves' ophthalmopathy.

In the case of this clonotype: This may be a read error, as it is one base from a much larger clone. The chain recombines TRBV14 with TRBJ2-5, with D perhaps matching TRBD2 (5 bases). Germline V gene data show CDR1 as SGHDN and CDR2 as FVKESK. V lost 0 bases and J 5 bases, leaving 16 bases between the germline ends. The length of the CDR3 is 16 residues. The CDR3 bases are TGTGCCAGCAGCCAAGATGTGTGCTTCTGGAGGGAGACCCAGTACTTC. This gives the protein CASSQDVCFWRETQYF.

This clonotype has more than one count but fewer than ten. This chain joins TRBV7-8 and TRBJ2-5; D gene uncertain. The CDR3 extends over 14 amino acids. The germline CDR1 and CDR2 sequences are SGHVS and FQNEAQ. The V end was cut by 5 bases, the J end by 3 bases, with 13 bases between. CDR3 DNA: TGTGCCAGCAGCCACGCAGGCAGCGAAGAGACCCAGTACTTC. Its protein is CASSHAGSEETQYF.

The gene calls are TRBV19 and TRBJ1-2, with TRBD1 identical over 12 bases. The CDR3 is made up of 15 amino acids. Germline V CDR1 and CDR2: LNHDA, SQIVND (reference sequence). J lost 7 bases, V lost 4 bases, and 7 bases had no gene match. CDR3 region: CASSTTGTGGVGYTF. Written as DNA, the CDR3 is TGTGCCAGTAGTACTACCGGGACAGGGGGCGTTGGCTACACCTTC.

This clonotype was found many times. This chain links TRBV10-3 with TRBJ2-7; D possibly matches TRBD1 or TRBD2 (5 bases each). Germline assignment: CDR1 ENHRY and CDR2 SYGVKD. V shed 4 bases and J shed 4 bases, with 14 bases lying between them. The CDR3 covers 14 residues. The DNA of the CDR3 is TGTGCCATCAGTGTGGGGGACGCCGGTTACGAGCAGTACTTC. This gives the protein CAISVGDAGYEQYF.

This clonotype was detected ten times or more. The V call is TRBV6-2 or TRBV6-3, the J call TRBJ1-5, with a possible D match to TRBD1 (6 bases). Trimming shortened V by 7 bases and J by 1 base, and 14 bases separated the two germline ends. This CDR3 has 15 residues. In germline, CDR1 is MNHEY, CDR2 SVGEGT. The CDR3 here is CASNIRGWSNQPQHF. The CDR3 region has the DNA TGTGCCAGCAATATCAGGGGTTGGAGCAATCAGCCCCAGCATTTT.

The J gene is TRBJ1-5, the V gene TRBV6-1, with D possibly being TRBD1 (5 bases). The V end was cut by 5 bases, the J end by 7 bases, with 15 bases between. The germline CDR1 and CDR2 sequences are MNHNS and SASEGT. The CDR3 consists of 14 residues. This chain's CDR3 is CASSYAGRDQPQHF. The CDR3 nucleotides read TGTGCCAGCAGTTACGCGGGCAGGGACCAGCCCCAGCATTTT.

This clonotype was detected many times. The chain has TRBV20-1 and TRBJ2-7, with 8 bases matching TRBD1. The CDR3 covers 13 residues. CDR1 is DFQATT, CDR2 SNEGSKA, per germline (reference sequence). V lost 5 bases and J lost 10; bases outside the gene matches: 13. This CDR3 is CSAGGQDSFAQYF. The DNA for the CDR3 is TGCAGTGCTGGGGGACAGGACTCCTTCGCCCAGTACTTC.

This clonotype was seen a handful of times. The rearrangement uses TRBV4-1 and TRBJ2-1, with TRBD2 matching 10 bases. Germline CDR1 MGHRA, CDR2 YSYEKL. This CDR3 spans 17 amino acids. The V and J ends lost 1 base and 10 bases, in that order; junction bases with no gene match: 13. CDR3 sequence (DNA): TGCGCCAGCAGCCAAGTCGTCGGGCTAGCGGGAGATGGGGAGCAGTTCTTC. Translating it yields CASSQVVGLAGDGEQFF.

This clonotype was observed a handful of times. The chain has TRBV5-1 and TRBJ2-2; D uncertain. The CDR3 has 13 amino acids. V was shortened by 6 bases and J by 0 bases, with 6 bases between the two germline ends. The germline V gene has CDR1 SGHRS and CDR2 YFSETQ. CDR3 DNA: TGCGCCAGCACACGTGCGAACACCGGGGAGCTGTTTTTT. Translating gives CASTRANTGELFF.

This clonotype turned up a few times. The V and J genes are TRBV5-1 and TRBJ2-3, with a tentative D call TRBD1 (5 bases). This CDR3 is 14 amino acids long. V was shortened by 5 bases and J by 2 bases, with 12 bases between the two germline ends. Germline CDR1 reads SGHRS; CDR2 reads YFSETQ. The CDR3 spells CASSSQDLTDTQYF. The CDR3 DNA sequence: TGCGCCAGCAGTTCACAGGATCTCACAGATACGCAGTATTTT. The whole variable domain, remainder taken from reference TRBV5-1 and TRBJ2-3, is KAGVTQTPRYLIKTRGQQVTLSCSPISGHRSVSWYQQTPGQGLQFLFEYFSETQRNKGNFPGRFSGRQFSNSRSEMNVSTLELGDSALYLCASSSQDLTDTQYFGPGTRLTVL.

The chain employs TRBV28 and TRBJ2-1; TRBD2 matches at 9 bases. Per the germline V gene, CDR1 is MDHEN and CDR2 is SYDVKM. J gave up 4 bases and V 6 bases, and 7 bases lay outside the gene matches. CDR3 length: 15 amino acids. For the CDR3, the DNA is TGTGCCAGCAGAGAACTTAGCGGGAGATACAATGAGCAGTTCTTC. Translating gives CASRELSGRYNEQFF.

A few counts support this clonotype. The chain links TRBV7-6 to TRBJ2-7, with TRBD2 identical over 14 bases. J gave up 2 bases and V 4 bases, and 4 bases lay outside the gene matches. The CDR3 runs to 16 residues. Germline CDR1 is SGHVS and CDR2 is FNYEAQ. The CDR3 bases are TGTGCCAGCAGCTCAGGGACTAGCGGGGGAACCTACGAGCAGTACTTC. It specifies CASSSGTSGGTYEQYF.

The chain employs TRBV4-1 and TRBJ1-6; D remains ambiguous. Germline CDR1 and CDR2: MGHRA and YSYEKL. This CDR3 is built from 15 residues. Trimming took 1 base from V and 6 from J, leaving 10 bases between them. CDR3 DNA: TGCGCCAGCAGCCAAGTGGACGACGCTAATTCACCCCTCCACTTT. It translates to CASSQVDDANSPLHF.